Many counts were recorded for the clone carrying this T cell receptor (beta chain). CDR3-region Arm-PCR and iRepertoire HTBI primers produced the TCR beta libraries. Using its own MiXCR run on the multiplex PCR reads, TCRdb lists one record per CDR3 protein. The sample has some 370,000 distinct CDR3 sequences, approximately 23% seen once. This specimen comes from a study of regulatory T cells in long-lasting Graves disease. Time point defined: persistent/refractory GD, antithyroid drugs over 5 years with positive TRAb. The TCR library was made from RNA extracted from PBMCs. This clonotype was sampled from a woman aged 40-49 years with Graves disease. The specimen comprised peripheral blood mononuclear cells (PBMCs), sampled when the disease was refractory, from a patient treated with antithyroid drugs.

For the CDR3, the DNA is TGTGCCAGCAGGATGGGACAGCTTCGCAATCAGCCCCAGCATTTT. It specifies CASRMGQLRNQPQHF. V gene TRBV6-1 combines with J gene TRBJ1-5; the match to TRBD1 covers 7 bases. Per the germline V gene, CDR1 is MNHNS and CDR2 is SASEGT. CDR3 size: 15 residues. With V trimmed by 6 bases and J by 2 bases, 7 bases remained unmatched.